This is a list of T cell receptor beta chains from one sample in a study of T cells after yellow fever vaccination. TCRdb itself ran the 5' RACE reads through MiXCR, one entry per CDR3 protein. The data contain approximately 450,000 distinct CDR3 sequences, 18% of them singletons. Material: PBMCs, obtained before the yellow fever booster vaccination. These receptors were taken from a man between 18 and 35 years old who received the YFV17D yellow fever vaccine. The CDR3 runs from the conserved cysteine through the conserved F or W. Each record gives: J gene, clone size, V gene, D gene, CDR3 DNA, CDR3 protein. A D gene is named only where the DNA matches it firmly. Rows give clone size only sometimes, using once, few, many, or a class for an expanded clone.

>TRBJ2-1|few|TRBV5-1|-
TGCGCCAGCAGCACGGACTATCCGAGGGGCCATGAGCAGTTCTTC
CASSTDYPRGHEQFF
>TRBJ1-1|-|TRBV7-2|-
TGTGCCAGCAGCTTAGAGAGGCGGGTTGAAGCTTTCTTT
CASSLERRVEAFF
>TRBJ1-1|-|TRBV28|-
TGTGCCAGCAGTACTTCAGGGAACGAGATCACTGAAGCTTTCTTT
CASSTSGNEITEAFF
>TRBJ1-6|many|TRBV5-5|-
TGTGCCAGCAGCTTGGGCCACGTCTCCCGTGGATATAATTCACCCCTCCACTTT
CASSLGHVSRGYNSPLHF
>TRBJ1-2|few|TRBV7-9|-
TGTGCCAGCAGCCCGCAGGGTCCCTATGGCTACACCTTC
CASSPQGPYGYTF
>TRBJ2-2|-|TRBV12-3/TRBV12-4|-
TGTGCCAGCTGCTGGCAGGGGAACACCGGGGAGCTGTTTTTT
CASCWQGNTGELFF
>TRBJ2-3|many|TRBV5-1|-
TGCGCCAGCAGCCGTACAGGGGAGGTGAATACGCAGTATTTT
CASSRTGEVNTQYF
>TRBJ1-5|-|TRBV20-1|TRBD1
TGCAGTGCCCTAGTGACAGGGGCGAGCAATCAGCCCCAGCATTTT
CSALVTGASNQPQHF
>TRBJ2-5|-|TRBV7-8|-
TGTGCCAGCAGTCATTCGGCCGACCAAGAGACCCAGTACTTC
CASSHSADQETQYF
>TRBJ1-6|few|TRBV25-1|-
TGTGCCAGCAGCCGGGGAATGGGGGGGATGTTGCATTCACCCCTCCACTTT
CASSRGMGGMLHSPLHF
>TRBJ1-1|few|TRBV25-1|-
TGTGCCTCCCATAGTCCGTCGAACACTGAAGCTTTCTTT
CASHSPSNTEAFF
>TRBJ1-2|few|TRBV30|-
TGTGCCTGGAGTGTACTCGACAGCGAGTTTTCTAACTATGGCTACACCTTC
CAWSVLDSEFSNYGYTF
>TRBJ2-7|few|TRBV29-1|TRBD1
TGCAGCGTTGAGACAGGGGTGACCTACGAGCAGTACTTC
CSVETGVTYEQYF
>TRBJ2-3|-|TRBV15|TRBD2
TGTGCCACCAGCAGACGCCTAGCGGGGGGCACAGATACGCAGTATTTT
CATSRRLAGGTDTQYF
>TRBJ2-5|few|TRBV7-2|TRBD2
TGTGCCAGCAGGCGGGGGGTGGTGTACCAAGAGACCCAGTACTTC
CASRRGVVYQETQYF
>TRBJ2-2|-|TRBV4-3|-
TGCGCCAGCAGCCAAGATCGTGAAGGCGGGTATAACGGGGAGCTGTTTTTT
CASSQDREGGYNGELFF
>TRBJ1-1|few|TRBV6-5|-
TGTGCCAGCAGTTACAGTAAGGGTATCGAAGCTTTCTTT
CASSYSKGIEAFF
>TRBJ2-2|few|TRBV5-1|-
TGCGCCAGCAGCTTACTACAGGGAATGAACACCGGGGAGCTGTTTTTT
CASSLLQGMNTGELFF
>TRBJ2-7|-|TRBV9|TRBD2
TGTGCCAGCAGCGTCGGGGGGGGCCTGGCCAACGAGCAGTACTTC
CASSVGGGLANEQYF
>TRBJ1-5|-|TRBV6-5|TRBD1
TGTGCCAGCAGTTACACCGGGGGGAGGGGGCTCAATCAGCCCCAGCATTTT
CASSYTGGRGLNQPQHF
>TRBJ1-6|few|TRBV20-1|-
TGCAGTGCCCGGACAAGAGGGAATTCACCCCTCCACTTT
CSARTRGNSPLHF
>TRBJ2-3|-|TRBV15|-
TGTGCCACCAGCAGCCGCGGGAATACGCAGTATTTT
CATSSRGNTQYF
>TRBJ1-1|-|TRBV4-2|TRBD1
TGTGCCAGCAGCCAAGGGGCAGGGGGGAACACTGAAGCTTTCTTT
CASSQGAGGNTEAFF
>TRBJ2-7|-|TRBV18|-
TGTGCCAGCTCACCCACGAGGGTTTTAGGACATTTACGGGCCTTC
CASSPTRVLGHLRAF
>TRBJ1-5|many|TRBV4-2|TRBD1
TGTGCCAGCAGCCACCTGGGACAGGGAAATCAGCCCCAGCATTTT
CASSHLGQGNQPQHF
>TRBJ1-5|few|TRBV7-2|-
TGTGCCAGCAGCCCCACACGGGGCAATCAGCCCCAGCATTTT
CASSPTRGNQPQHF
>TRBJ2-1|-|TRBV11-1|-
TGTGCCAGCAGCTTTTCCCCATTGAGAAAGGGGAAGGCAGATGAGCAGTTCTTC
CASSFSPLRKGKADEQFF
>TRBJ2-5|-|TRBV6-2/TRBV6-3|TRBD1
TGTGCCAGCAGTTGGAGACAGGGCCAGACCCAGTACTTC
CASSWRQGQTQYF
>TRBJ2-2|-|TRBV12-3/TRBV12-4|-
TGTGCCACCCCCCATAACACCGGGGAGCTGTTTTTT
CATPHNTGELFF
>TRBJ2-3|few|TRBV12-3/TRBV12-4|TRBD2
TGTGCCAGCAGTTTCGAAGCGGGGATGAGAACGCAGTATTTT
CASSFEAGMRTQYF
>TRBJ2-7|-|TRBV7-2|-
TGTGCCAGCAGCTTTTCTGGACTCTACGAGCAGTACTTC
CASSFSGLYEQYF
>TRBJ1-6|-|TRBV12-3/TRBV12-4|-
TGTGCCAGCAGTCCCGGGACACATCCATCACCCCTCCACTTT
CASSPGTHPSPLHF
>TRBJ2-2|many|TRBV12-3/TRBV12-4|-
TGTGCCAGCAGTTACAGGGGGGGCACCGGGGAGCTGTTTTTT
CASSYRGGTGELFF
>TRBJ1-2|few|TRBV6-2/TRBV6-3|TRBD1
TGTGCCAGCAGTCGGGACAGGGGCCGGCGCTACACCTTC
CASSRDRGRRYTF
>TRBJ1-1|-|TRBV5-1|-
TGCGCCAGCAGCTGGGGGGGAGCTCTCATGAACACTGAAGCTTTCTTT
CASSWGGALMNTEAFF
>TRBJ1-5|-|TRBV21-1|-
TGTGCCAGCAGCAAAGAAGGGTCGGCGGGTCAGCCCCAGCATTTT
CASSKEGSAGQPQHF
>TRBJ2-7|-|TRBV7-9|TRBD2
TGTGCCAGCAGCTTAAACGGGGGGGCCTACGAGCAGTACTTC
CASSLNGGAYEQYF
>TRBJ2-1|-|TRBV5-4|TRBD2
TGTGCCAGCAGCTTGATGTTACAGCGGGGGGGGAATGAGCAGTTCTTC
CASSLMLQRGGNEQFF
>TRBJ2-7|-|TRBV7-2|TRBD2
TGTGCCAGCAGCTTAGGGGGGACTAGCTTTTACGAGCAGTACTTC
CASSLGGTSFYEQYF
>TRBJ2-3|-|TRBV29-1|-
TGCAGCGTTGAGAGGGTAGCGTCAGATACGCAGTATTTT
CSVERVASDTQYF
>TRBJ1-2|few|TRBV5-6|-
TGTGCCAGCAGCCTCAGGGGCGTGGAGGGCTACACCTTC
CASSLRGVEGYTF
>TRBJ1-1|-|TRBV7-9|-
TGTGCCAGCAGACGTGACGGAGTGAACACTGAAGCTTTCTTT
CASRRDGVNTEAFF
>TRBJ1-6|-|TRBV5-4|TRBD1
TGTGCCAGCAGCCCAGGGGGACAGGGGAATTCACCCCTCCACTTT
CASSPGGQGNSPLHF
>TRBJ2-3|few|TRBV20-1|TRBD2
TGCAGTGCCTGGGGGGCTAGCGGGGATACAGATACGCAGTATTTT
CSAWGASGDTDTQYF
>TRBJ2-3|-|TRBV24-1|-
TGTGCCACCGGTGCAGTGGGAGATACGCAGTATTTT
CATGAVGDTQYF
>TRBJ1-1|few|TRBV6-2/TRBV6-3|TRBD1
TGTGCCAGCAGCGATACCGGGACAGGGGACACTGAAGCTTTCTTT
CASSDTGTGDTEAFF
>TRBJ1-4|few|TRBV15|TRBD1
TGTGCCACCAGCAGGGCCCAGACAGGGACCAATGAAAAACTGTTTTTT
CATSRAQTGTNEKLFF
>TRBJ1-2|-|TRBV12-3/TRBV12-4|TRBD1
TGTGCCAGCAGGGCTACAGGGGGCGAGGGCTACACCTTC
CASRATGGEGYTF
>TRBJ2-7|-|TRBV29-1|-
TGCAGCGCCCTTCGCCGCGCTAACGAGCAGTACTTC
CSALRRANEQYF
>TRBJ1-2|few|TRBV29-1|TRBD1
TGCAGCGTCAGGGGACAGGGAGGCTATGGCTACACCTTC
CSVRGQGGYGYTF
>TRBJ2-2|few|TRBV7-9|-
TGTGCCAGCAGGCCAACAGCGAACACCGGGGAGCTGTTTTTT
CASRPTANTGELFF
>TRBJ2-5|-|TRBV5-1|-
TGCGCCAGCAGTTCTGAAGGGGGGCGAGAGACCCAGTACTTC
CASSSEGGRETQYF
>TRBJ1-1|few|TRBV7-2|-
TGTGCCAGCAGCTTAGTGTTTAGGGATTCTGGGGCTTTCTTT
CASSLVFRDSGAFF
>TRBJ1-1|-|TRBV10-3|-
TGTGCCATCAGGGAGACCGAGAAGAACACTGAAGCTTTCTTT
CAIRETEKNTEAFF